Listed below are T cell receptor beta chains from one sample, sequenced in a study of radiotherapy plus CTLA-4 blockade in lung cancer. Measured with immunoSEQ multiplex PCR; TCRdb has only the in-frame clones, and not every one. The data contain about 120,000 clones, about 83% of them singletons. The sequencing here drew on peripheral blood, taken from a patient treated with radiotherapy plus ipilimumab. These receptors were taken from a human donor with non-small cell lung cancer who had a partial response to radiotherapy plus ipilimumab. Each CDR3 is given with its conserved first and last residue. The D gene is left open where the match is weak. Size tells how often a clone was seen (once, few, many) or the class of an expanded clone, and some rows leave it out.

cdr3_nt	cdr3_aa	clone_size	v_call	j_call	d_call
TGCGCCAGCAGCTTGGGACGCGGGAATGAGCAGTTCTTC	CASSLGRGNEQFF	-	TRBV5-1	TRBJ2-1	-
TGCAGCGTTGTAACTGGCTACGAGCAGTACTTC	CSVVTGYEQYF	-	TRBV29-1	TRBJ2-7	-
TGTGCCAGCAGCAAAAAGGGCCCCAGGGACAGGGGGCCGAATCAGCCCCAGCATTTT	CASSKKGPRDRGPNQPQHF	-	TRBV21-1	TRBJ1-5	-
TGTGCCAGCAGCGAAAGGGGGAGGGCCACAGATACGCAGTATTTT	CASSERGRATDTQYF	-	TRBV5-6	TRBJ2-3	-
TGTGCCAGCAGTCCTAGCGGGAGTAGGAATGAGCAGTTCTTC	CASSPSGSRNEQFF	-	TRBV9	TRBJ2-1	TRBD2
TGTGCCAGCAGCGACACCGGGACAGTTGGAGCGTACGGGGAGCTGTTTTTT	CASSDTGTVGAYGELFF	-	TRBV13	TRBJ2-2	TRBD1
TGTGCCAGCAGCTTGGAAAGAATGAGGTGGGGAGGAGTCGCTGAAGCTTTCTTT	CASSLERMRWGGVAEAFF	-	TRBV5-6	TRBJ1-1	-
TGTGCCAGCAGTGACCTTTTCACAGATACGCAGTATTTT	CASSDLFTDTQYF	-	TRBV6-1	TRBJ2-3	-
TGTGCCAGATCCAGGGAGAACACTGAAGCTTTCTTT	CARSRENTEAFF	-	TRBV2	TRBJ1-1	-
TGTGCCAGCAGCCTCAGGGGGAAGACGACTAATGAAAAACTGTTTTTT	CASSLRGKTTNEKLFF	-	TRBV13	TRBJ1-4	TRBD1
TGTGCCAGCAGCTTATTTGTGGGCACTCTGAGGAACACTGAAGCTTTCTTT	CASSLFVGTLRNTEAFF	-	TRBV13	TRBJ1-1	-
TGTGCCAGCAGCTTACCCTACCCGAGTGCGGGAGAGCAGTTCTTC	CASSLPYPSAGEQFF	-	TRBV7-2	TRBJ2-1	-
TGTGCCAGCAGCAAAAATCCGCGGACTAAGGCCTACGAGCAGTACTTC	CASSKNPRTKAYEQYF	-	TRBV21-1	TRBJ2-7	-
TGTGCCAGCAGCGTCAAGACAGGGATTAACTATGGCTACACCTTC	CASSVKTGINYGYTF	-	TRBV21-1	TRBJ1-2	-
TGTGCCAGCGGGGAGGGGGGACACTATGGCTACACCTTC	CASGEGGHYGYTF	few	TRBV11-2	TRBJ1-2	-
TGTGCCAGCAGCAATACAGGGTTAAATCAGCCCCAGCATTTT	CASSNTGLNQPQHF	-	TRBV5-6	TRBJ1-5	-
TGTGCTAGCAGCTTATACCCAGGGGGGACCTACGAGCAGTACTTC	CASSLYPGGTYEQYF	-	TRBV7-7	TRBJ2-7	-
TGTGCCAGCAGCCCGAGGACTAGCGGGAGGCGGTGGGAAAACATTCAGTACTTC	CASSPRTSGRRWENIQYF	-	TRBV5-6	TRBJ2-4	TRBD2